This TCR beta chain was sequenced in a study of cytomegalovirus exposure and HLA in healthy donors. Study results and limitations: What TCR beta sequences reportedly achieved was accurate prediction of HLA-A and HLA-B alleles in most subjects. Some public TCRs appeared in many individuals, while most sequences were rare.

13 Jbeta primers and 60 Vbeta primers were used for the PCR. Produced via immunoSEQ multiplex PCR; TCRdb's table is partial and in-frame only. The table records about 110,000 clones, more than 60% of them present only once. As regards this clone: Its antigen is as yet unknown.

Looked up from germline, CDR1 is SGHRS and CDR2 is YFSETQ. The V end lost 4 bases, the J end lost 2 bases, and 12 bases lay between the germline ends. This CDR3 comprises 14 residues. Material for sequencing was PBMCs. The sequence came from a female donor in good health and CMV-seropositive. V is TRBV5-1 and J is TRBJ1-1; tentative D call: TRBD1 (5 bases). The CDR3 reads CASSAGLENTEAFF. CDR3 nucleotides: TGCGCCAGCAGCGCGGGACTTGAAAACACTGAAGCTTTCTTT.